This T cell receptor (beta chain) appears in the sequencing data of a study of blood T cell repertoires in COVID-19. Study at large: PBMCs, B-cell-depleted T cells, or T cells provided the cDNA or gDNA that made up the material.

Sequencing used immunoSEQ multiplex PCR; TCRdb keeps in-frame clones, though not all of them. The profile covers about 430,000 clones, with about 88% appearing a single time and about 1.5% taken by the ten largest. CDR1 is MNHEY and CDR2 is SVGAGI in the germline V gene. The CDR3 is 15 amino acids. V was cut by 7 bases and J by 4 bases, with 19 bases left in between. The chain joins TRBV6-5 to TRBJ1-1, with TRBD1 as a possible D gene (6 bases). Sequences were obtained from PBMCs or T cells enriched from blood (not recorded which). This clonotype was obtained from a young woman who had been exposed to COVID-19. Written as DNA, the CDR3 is TGTGCCAGCATCAGCACCGGACAGCGCTCCACTGAAGCTTTCTTT. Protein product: CASISTGQRSTEAFF.